A single TCR beta chain is shown here with its context. Its antigen is unknown. This entry comes from a study of graft-versus-host responses after intestinal transplantation. Study results and limitations: Levels of circulating GvH clones at their peak were associated with early post-transplant HvG declines. In patients with graft-donor T cell macrochimerism, allograft graft-versus-host to host-versus-graft clonal ratios were high.

The CDR3 has 11 amino acids. Looked up from germline, CDR1 is MNHEY and CDR2 is SMNVEV (reference sequence). J lost 7 bases, V lost 8 bases, and 4 bases had no gene match. This table comes from immunoSEQ multiplex PCR, and its TCRdb copy is limited to in-frame clones, with some not included. This sample carries about 85,000 clones, less than 90% of them seen once, and the ten largest clones take about 18%. The chain joins TRBV27 to TRBJ1-1; TRBD1 matches 7 bases. This sequence was found in a human donor who received an intestinal transplant. The specimen was unstimulated CD8+ T cells sorted from spleen or lymph node cells, collected before intestinal transplant. The CDR3 DNA sequence: TGTGCCAGCTCAGGGACAGATGAAGCTTTCTTT. The encoded protein is CASSGTDEAFF.